This T cell receptor beta chain came from a study of CD8 T cells in Susac syndrome. Between the trimmed V and J ends, which lost 3 bases and 2 bases, there was a span of 13 bases. This CDR3 spans 14 amino acids. Germline V gene sequence: CDR1 GTSNPN, CDR2 SVGIG (reference sequence). An amount of RNA that ranged from roughly 0.5 to 1 ug was reverse transcribed with random hexamers. Via MiXCR, TCRdb re-called the immunoSEQ multiplex PCR reads, giving one row per CDR3 protein. The repertoire has 95,000 to 150,000 distinct CDR3 sequences, nearly 96% of them found once; the top ten carry 0.12% to 0.15%. What was sequenced was CD4+ T cells from PBMCs. The V and J genes are TRBV30 and TRBJ1-1, with D perhaps TRBD1 (5 bases). This receptor was obtained from a human donor with Susac syndrome. DNA for the CDR3: TGTGCCTGGAGCCTGGGGCTGGGAAACACTGAAGCTTTCTTT. It codes for CAWSLGLGNTEAFF.